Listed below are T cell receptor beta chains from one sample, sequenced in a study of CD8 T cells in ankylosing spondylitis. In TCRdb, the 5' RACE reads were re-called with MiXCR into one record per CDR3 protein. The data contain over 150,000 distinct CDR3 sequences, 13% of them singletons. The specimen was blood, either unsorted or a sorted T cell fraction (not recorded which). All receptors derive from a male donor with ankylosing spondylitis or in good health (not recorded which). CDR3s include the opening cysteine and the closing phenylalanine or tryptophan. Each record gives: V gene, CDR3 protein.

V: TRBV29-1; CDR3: CSGDREMNTEAFF
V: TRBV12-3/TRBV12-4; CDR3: CASSPGNEQFF
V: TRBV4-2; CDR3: CASSQGLAGGRGTDTQYF
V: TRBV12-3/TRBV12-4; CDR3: CASSLTGPGEQYF
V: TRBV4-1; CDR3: CASSQQVGLAAAQYF
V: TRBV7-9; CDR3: CASSSYWESYNEQFF
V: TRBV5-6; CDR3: CASSGGQTEAFF
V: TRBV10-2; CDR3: CASGAGGGDTQYF
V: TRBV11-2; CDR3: CASSPPGGRDTGELFF
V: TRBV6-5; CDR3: CASSLDTPYNEQFF
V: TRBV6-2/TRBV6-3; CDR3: CASNGGPMEQFF
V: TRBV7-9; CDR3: CASSGGTDGNNEQFF
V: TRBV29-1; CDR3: CSVTGDPNTGELFF
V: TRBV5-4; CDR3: CASGSSGALSYEQYF
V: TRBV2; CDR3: CASSVAGGQETQYF
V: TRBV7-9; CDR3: CASSFRDRDSYEQYF
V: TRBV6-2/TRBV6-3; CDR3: CASTWGGDTEAFF
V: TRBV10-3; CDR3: CAISGWGGGFQETQYF
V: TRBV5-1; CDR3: CASTNSWGEYTEAFF
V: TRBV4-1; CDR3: CASSQDGDRVTF
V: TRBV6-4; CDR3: CASRISYEQYF
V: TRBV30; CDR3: CAWSRGLAGDEQYF
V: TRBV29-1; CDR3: CSAEPSSDTGELFF
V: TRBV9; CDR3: CASSVDTGGPLGEQYF
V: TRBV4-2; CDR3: CASSQDVSAGANVLTF
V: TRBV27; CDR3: CASSFGTRTYNEQFF
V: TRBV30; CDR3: CAWTLRWGDDYGYTF
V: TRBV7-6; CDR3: CASSLATGGIEQFF
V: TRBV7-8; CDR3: CASSFSPANNEQFF
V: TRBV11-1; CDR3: CASSFRDWGQGSTDTQYF
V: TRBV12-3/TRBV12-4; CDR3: CASSRTAPTDTQYF
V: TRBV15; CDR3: CATSSRSTGANEKLFF
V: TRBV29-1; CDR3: CSVEEPGQPSYEQYF
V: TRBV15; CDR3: CATLLAGSYNEQFF
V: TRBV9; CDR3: CASSPRRIAPEVEQYF
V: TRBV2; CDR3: CACWWTSGGLLSYNEQFF
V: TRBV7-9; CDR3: CASGYTGLVQETQYF
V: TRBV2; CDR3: CASSGSWDAYEQYF
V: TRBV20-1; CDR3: CSARDPWREGILDTQYF
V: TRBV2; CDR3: CASRVGTGEQYF
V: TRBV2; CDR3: CATSGGTNTEAFF
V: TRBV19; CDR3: CASSIDRTSGDNEQFF
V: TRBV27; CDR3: CASSPWTGGAYNEQFF
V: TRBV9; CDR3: CASSVGDEKLFF
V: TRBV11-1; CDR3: CASSVSRQGAPGANVLTF
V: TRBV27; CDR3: CASSLRSRTGHSTDTQYF
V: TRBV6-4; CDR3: CASSTSGSTGELFF
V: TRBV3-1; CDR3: CASSQVGGGAADTQYF
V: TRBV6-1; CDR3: CASSWDSDMNTEAFF
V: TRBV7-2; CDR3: CASSFWTGVNGELFF